Reported below is one T cell receptor (beta chain). The data are from a study of CDR3 diversity in severe acne. MiXCR, applied by TCRdb to the PCR reads, yields one record per CDR3 protein. The sample records about 90,000 distinct CDR3 sequences, approximately 54% being singletons. The trim removed 5 bases at V and 7 bases at J, leaving 10 bases unmatched. Germline V gene data show CDR1 as SEHNR and CDR2 as FQNEAQ (reference sequence). The CDR3 loop spans 16 amino acids. This chain connects TRBV7-9 to TRBJ2-7; 14 bases are a match to TRBD2. The source material was blood. This clonotype originated in a male donor with severe acne vulgaris. In nucleotides, the CDR3 is TGTGCCAGCAGCCCCCGGAGGGGACTAGCGGGAGTTGAGCAGTACTTC. It specifies CASSPRRGLAGVEQYF.